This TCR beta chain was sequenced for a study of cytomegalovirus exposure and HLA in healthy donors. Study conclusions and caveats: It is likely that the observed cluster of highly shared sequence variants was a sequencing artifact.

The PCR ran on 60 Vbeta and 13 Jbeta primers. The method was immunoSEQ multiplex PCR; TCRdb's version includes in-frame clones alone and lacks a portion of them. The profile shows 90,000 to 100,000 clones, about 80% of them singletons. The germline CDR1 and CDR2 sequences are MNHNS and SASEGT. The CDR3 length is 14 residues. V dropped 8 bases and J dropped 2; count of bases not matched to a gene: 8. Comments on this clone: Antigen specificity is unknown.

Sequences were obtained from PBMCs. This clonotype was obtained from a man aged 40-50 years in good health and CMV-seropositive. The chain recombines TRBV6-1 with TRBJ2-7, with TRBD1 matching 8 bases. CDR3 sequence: CASRPDRGTYEQYF. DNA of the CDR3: TGTGCCAGCCGACCAGACAGGGGTACCTACGAGCAGTACTTC.